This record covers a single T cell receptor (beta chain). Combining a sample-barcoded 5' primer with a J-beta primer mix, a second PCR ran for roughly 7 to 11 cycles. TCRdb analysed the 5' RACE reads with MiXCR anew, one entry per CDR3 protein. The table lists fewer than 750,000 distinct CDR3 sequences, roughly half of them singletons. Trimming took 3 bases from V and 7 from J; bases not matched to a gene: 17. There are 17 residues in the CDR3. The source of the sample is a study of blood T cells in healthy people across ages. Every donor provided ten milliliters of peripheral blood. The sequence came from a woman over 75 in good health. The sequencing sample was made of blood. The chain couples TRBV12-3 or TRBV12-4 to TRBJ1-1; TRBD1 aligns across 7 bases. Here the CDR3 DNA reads TGTGCCAGCAGTTTCGGGGGTGTGCGCGGGACAGATATTGAAGCTTTCTTT. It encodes CASSFGGVRGTDIEAFF.